Sequencing of this T cell receptor (beta chain) was carried out in a study of spatial heterogeneity in lung cancer. The wider study: Raw-read counts averaged over ten per unique TCR and UMI combination.

Described time point: sample taken at primary tumor resection. No cell sorting; template was whole RNA from tumor, lung tissue or PBMC. Each molecule of TCR cDNA was tagged with one unique molecular identifier. MiXCR, run by TCRdb on the 5' RACE reads, gives a single entry per CDR3 protein. The sample includes more than 30,000 distinct CDR3 sequences, approximately 5.5% seen only once; the top ten take around a tenth. V dropped 2 bases and J dropped 6; count of bases not matched to a gene: 7. The CDR3 has 14 amino acids. Germline V gives CDR1 LGHNA, CDR2 YSLEER. A few counts support this clonotype. The TCR comes from a male donor with early-stage non-small cell lung cancer. Sequenced material: PBMCs, taken at surgery. The genes are TRBV4-3 and TRBJ2-7, with 7 bases that match TRBD1. The DNA of the CDR3 is TGCGCCAGCAGCCAATTAATGACAGGGTCCGAGCAGTACTTC. Its protein is CASSQLMTGSEQYF.